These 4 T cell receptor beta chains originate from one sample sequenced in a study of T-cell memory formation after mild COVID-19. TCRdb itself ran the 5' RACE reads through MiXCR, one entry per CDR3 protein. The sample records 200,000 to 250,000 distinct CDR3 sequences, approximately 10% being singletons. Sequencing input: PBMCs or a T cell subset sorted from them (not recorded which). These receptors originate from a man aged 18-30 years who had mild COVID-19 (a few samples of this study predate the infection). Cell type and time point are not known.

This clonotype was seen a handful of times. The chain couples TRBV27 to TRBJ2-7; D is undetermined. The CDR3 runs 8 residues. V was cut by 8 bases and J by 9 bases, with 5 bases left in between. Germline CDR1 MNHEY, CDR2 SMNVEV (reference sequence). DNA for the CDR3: TGTGCCAGCCTGGCGCAGTACGTC. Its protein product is CASLAQYV.

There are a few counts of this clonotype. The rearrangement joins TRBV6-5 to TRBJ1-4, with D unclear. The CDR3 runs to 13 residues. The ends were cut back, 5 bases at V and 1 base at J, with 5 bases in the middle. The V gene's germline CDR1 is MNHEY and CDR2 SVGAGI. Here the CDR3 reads CASSVLTNEKLFF. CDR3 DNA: TGTGCCAGCAGTGTACTAACTAATGAAAAACTGTTTTTT.

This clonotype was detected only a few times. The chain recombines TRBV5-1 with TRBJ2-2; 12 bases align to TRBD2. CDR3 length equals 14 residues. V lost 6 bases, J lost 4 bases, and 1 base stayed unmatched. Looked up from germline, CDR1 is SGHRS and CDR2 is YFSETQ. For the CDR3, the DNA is TGCGCCAGCAAGGGACTAGCGGGCACCGGGGAGCTGTTTTTT. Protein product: CASKGLAGTGELFF.

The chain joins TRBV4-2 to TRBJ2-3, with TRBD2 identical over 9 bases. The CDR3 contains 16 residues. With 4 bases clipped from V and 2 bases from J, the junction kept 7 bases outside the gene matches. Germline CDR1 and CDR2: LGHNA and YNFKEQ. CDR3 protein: CASSPEPSGVTDTQYF. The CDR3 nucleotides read TGTGCCAGCAGCCCTGAACCTAGCGGGGTCACAGATACGCAGTATTTT.